The T cell receptor (beta chain) under discussion was sequenced for a study of T-cell memory formation after mild COVID-19. Across the study: Largely, TCR clusters stayed within a single donor.

Findings of the study overall: Later expanders leaned CD4+, whereas clones that contracted between day 15 and 85 were balanced CD4/CD8. The CD4+ clones that contracted clustered mainly within CM and EM, and the CD8+ clones concentrated in EMRA.

TCRdb independently ran MiXCR on the 5' RACE reads; one entry per CDR3 protein. The sample lists hundreds of thousands of distinct CDR3 sequences, about a sixth occurring once. This clonotype showed up just a few times. The target antigen is unknown. Looked up from germline, CDR1 is KGHDR and CDR2 is SFDVKD. This CDR3 is 15 amino acids long. The germline V and J ends were trimmed by 7 bases and 6 bases, with 18 bases remaining between them. The material sequenced was PBMCs or a T cell subset sorted from them (not recorded which). V gene TRBV24-1 combines with J gene TRBJ2-1; tentative D call: TRBD1 (6 bases). This clonotype was obtained from an adult woman who had mild COVID-19 (a few samples of this study predate the infection). Cell type and time point are not known. The CDR3 sequence: CATSETDIGGNEQFF. The CDR3 bases are TGTGCCACCAGCGAAACCGACATAGGGGGCAATGAGCAGTTCTTC.